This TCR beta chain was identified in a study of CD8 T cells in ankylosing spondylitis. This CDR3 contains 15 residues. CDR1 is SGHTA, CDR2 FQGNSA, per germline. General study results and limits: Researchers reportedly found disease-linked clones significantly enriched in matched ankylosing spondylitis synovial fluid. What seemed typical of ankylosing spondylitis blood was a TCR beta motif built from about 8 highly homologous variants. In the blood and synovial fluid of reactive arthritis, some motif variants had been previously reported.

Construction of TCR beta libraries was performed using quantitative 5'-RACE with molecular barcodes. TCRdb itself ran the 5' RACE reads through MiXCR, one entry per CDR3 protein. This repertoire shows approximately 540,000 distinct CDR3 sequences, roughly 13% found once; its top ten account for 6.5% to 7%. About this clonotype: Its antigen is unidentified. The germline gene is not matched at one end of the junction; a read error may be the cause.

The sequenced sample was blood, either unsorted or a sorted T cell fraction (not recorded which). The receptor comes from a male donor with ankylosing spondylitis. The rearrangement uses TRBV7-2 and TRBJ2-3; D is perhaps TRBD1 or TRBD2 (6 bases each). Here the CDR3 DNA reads TGTGCCAGCAGTTTAGGGGGGAGGCAGACAGATACGCAGTATTTT. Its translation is CASSLGGRQTDTQYF. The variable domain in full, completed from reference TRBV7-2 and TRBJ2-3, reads GAGVSQSPSNKVTEKGKDVELRCDPISGHTALYWYRQSLGQGLEFLIYFQGNSAPDKSGLPSDRFSAERTGGSVSTLTIQRTQQEDSAVYLCASSLGGRQTDTQYFGPGTRLTVL.